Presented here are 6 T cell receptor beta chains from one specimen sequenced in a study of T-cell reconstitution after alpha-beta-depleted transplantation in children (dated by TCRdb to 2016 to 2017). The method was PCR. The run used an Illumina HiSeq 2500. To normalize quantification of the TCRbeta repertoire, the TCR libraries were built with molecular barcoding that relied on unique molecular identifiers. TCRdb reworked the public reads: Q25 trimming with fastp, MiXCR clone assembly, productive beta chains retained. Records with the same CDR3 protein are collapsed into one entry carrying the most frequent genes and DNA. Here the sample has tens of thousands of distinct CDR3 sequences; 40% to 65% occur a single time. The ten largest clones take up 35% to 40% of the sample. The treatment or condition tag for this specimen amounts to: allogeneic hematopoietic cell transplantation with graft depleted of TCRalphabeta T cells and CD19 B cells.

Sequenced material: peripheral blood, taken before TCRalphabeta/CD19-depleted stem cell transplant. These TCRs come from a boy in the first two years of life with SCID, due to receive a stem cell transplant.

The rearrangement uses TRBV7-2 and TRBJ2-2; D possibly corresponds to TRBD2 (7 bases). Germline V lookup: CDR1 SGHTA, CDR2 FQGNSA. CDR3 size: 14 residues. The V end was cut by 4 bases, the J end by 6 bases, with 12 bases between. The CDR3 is CASSYPGGPGELFF. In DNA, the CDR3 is TGTGCCAGCAGCTACCCCGGGGGGCCCGGGGAGCTGTTTTTT.

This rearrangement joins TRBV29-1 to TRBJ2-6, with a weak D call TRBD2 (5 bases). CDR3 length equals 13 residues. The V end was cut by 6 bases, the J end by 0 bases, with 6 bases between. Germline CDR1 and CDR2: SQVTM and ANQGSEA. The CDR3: CSVRGSGANVLTF. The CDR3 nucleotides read TGCAGCGTACGGGGCTCTGGGGCCAACGTCCTGACTTTC.

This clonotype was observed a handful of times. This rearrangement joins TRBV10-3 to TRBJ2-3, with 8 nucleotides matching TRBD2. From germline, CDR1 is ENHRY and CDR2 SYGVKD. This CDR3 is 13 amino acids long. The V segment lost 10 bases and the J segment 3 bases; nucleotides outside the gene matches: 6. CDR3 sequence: CASTGGTTDTQYF. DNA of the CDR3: TGTGCCAGCACGGGGGGGACGACAGATACGCAGTATTTT.

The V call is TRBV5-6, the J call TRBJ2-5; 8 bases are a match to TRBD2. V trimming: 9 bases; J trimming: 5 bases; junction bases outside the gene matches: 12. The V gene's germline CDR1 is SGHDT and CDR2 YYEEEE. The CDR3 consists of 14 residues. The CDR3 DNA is TGTGCCATCGGCCCCGGGGGGGGCGGCGAGACCCAGTACTTC. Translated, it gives CAIGPGGGGETQYF.

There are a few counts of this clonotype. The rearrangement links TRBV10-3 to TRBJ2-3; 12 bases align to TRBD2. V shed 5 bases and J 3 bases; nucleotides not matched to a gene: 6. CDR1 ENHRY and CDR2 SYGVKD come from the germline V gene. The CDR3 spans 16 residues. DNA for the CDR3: TGTGCCATCAGTATCTCCGGGACTAGCGGGACAGATACGCAGTATTTT. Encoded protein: CAISISGTSGTDTQYF.

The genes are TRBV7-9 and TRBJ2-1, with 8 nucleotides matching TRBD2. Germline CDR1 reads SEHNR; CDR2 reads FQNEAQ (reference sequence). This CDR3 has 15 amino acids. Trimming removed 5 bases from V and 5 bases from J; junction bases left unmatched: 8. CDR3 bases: TGTGCCAGCAGCGGCCAAGCGGGGGTGGACAATGAGCAGTTCTTC. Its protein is CASSGQAGVDNEQFF. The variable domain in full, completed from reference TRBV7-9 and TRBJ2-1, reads DTGVSQNPRHKITKRGQNVTFRCDPISEHNRLYWYRQTLGQGPEFLTYFQNEAQLEKSRLLSDRFSAERPKGSFSTLEIQRTEQGDSAMYLCASSGQAGVDNEQFFGPGTRLTVL.